This T cell receptor (beta chain) appears in the sequencing data of a study of OX40 agonist ivuxolimab in advanced cancers. Background on the study: Averaging about 60 years in age, with a range of about 20 to 90, the cohort was about 85% male.

With regard to this clone: The sample holds other DNA sequences that translate to the same CDR3.

Sequenced by immunoSEQ multiplex PCR; TCRdb stores in-frame clones only, minus some. The sample lists around 65,000 clones, approximately 80% seen once, with about 2.2% in the top ten. Systemic immunosuppression or a history of autoimmune disease excluded patients. Germline V gives CDR1 SNHLY, CDR2 FYNNEI. Trimming shortened V by 3 bases and J by 1 base, and 3 bases separated the two germline ends. The CDR3 has 12 amino acids. The sequenced sample was CD4+ or CD8+ T cells sorted from blood, obtained in a trial of the OX40 agonist ivuxolimab. The TCR sequence derives from an adult with an advanced solid tumor such as melanoma, head and neck, liver or kidney cancer. The rearrangement links TRBV2 to TRBJ1-2; no firm D call. This chain's CDR3 is CASSDGNYGYTF. CDR3 DNA: TGTGCCAGCAGTGACGGTAACTATGGCTACACCTTC.